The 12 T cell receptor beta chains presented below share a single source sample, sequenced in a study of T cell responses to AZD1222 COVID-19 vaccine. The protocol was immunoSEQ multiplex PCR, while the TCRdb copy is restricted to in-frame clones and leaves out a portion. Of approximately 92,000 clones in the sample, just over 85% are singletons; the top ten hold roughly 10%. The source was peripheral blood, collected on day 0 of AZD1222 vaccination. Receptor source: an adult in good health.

This chain's CDR3 is CASSPTDISPLHF. The CDR3 nucleotides read TGTGCCAGCAGCCCCACGGACATCTCACCCCTCCACTTT. This chain joins TRBV7-2 and TRBJ1-6; D might be TRBD1 (5 bases). This CDR3 is built from 13 residues. Germline V CDR1 and CDR2: SGHTA, FQGNSA. Trimming stripped 5 bases from V and 10 bases from J, with 12 bases between.

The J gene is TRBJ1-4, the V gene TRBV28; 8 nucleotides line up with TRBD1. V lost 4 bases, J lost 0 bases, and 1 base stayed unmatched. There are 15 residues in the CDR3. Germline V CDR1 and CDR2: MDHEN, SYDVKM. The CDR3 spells CASSSGGSTNEKLFF. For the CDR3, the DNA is TGTGCCAGCAGTTCAGGGGGCTCAACTAATGAAAAACTGTTTTTT. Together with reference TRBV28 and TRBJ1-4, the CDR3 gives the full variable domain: DVKVTQSSRYLVKRTGEKVFLECVQDMDHENMFWYRQDPGLGLRLIYFSYDVKMKEKGDIPEGYSVSREKKERFSLILESASTNQTSMYLCASSSGGSTNEKLFFGSGTQLSVL.

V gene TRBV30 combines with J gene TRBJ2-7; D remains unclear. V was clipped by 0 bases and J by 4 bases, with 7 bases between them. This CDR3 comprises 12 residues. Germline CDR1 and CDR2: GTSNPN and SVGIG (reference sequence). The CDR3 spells CAWSVLSYEQYF. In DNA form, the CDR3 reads TGTGCCTGGAGTGTACTATCATACGAGCAGTACTTC.

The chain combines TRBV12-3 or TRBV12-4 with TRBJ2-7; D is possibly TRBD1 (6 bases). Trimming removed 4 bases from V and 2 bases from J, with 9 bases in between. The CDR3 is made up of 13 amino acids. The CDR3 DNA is TGTGCCAGCAGTTCGGGACATCCCTACGAGCAGTACTTC. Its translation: CASSSGHPYEQYF.

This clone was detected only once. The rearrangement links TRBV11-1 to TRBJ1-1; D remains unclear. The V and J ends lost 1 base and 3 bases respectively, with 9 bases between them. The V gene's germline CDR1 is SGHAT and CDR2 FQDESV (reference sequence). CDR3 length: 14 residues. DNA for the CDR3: TGTGCCAGCAGCTTAGGGGGAATGGACACTGAAGCTTTCTTT. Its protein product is CASSLGGMDTEAFF.

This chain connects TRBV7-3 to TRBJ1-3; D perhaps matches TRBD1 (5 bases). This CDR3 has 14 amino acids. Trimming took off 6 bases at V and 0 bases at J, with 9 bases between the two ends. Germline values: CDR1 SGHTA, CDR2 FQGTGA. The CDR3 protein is CASSPDSSGNTIYF. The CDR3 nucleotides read TGTGCCAGCAGTCCAGACAGCTCTGGAAACACCATATATTTT.

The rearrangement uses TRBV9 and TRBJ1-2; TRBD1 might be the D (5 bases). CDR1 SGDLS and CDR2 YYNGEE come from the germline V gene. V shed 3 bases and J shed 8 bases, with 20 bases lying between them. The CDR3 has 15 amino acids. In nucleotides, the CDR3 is TGTGCCAGCAGCGCGGCCTCGGGACCGGGGAAAGGCTACACCTTC. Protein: CASSAASGPGKGYTF.

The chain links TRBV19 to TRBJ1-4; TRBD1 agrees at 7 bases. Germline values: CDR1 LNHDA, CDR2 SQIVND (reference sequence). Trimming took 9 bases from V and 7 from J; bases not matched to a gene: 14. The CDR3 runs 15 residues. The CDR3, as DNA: TGTGCCAGCAAACAGGGGAGGGGGCTCGGTGAAAAACTGTTTTTT. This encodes CASKQGRGLGEKLFF.

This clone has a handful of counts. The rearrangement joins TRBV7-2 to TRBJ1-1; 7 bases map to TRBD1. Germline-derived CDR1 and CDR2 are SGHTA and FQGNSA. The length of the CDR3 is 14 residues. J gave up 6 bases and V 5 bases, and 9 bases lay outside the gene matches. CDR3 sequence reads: CASSQTRQGAEAFF. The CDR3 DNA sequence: TGTGCCAGCAGCCAAACACGACAGGGCGCTGAAGCTTTCTTT.

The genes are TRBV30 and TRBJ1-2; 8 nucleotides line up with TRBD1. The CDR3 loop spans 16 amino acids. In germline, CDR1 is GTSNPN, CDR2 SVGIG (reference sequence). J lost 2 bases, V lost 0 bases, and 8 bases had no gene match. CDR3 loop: CAWSVPGTGGNYGYTF. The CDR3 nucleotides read TGTGCCTGGAGTGTGCCGGGGACAGGTGGAAACTATGGCTACACCTTC. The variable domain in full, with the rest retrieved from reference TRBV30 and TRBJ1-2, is SQTIHQWPATLVQPVGSPLSLECTVEGTSNPNLYWYRQAAGRGLQLLFYSVGIGQISSEVPQNLSASRPQDRQFILSSKKLLLSDSGFYLCAWSVPGTGGNYGYTFGSGTRLTVV.

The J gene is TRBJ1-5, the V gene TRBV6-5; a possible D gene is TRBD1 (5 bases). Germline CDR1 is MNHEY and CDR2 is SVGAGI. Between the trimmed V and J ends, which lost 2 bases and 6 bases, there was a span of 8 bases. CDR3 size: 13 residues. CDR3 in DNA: TGTGCCAGCAGTTACGGGCAGGGTCAGCCCCAGCATTTT. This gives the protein CASSYGQGQPQHF.

CDR3 coding DNA: TGCAGTGCTAGTCCAGGGAGCTATGGCTACACCTTC. Residues: CSASPGSYGYTF. The chain has TRBV20-1 and TRBJ1-2; weak D call: TRBD1 (5 bases). This CDR3 comprises 12 residues. V shed 3 bases and J shed 4 bases, with 9 bases lying between them. Germline CDR1 DFQATT, CDR2 SNEGSKA (reference sequence).